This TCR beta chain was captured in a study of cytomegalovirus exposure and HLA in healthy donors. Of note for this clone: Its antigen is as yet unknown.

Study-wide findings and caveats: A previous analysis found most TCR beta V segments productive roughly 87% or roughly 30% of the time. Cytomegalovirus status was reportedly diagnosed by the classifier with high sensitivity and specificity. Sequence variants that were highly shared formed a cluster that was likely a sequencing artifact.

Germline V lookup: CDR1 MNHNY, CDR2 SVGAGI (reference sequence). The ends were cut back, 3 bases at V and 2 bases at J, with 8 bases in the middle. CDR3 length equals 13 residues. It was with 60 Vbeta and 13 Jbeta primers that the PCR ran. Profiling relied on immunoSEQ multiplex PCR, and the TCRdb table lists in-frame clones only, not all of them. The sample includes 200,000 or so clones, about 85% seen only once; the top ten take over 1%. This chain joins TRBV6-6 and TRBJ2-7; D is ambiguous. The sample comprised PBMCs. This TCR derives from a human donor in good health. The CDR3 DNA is TGTGCCAGCAGTTATGGTAACACCTACGAGCAGTACTTC. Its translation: CASSYGNTYEQYF.